Below, 10 T cell receptor beta chains from the same sample are listed, as sequenced in a study of technical replicates of blood from a few donors. The table came from immunoSEQ multiplex PCR; TCRdb's copy has only in-frame clones and leaves some out. The sample lists fewer than 100,000 clones, about 94% occurring once. Sequenced sample: T cells isolated from PBMCs. Source of these receptors: a human donor in good health.

This chain links TRBV10-2 with TRBJ2-1; a possible D gene is TRBD2 (5 bases). Trimming took off 2 bases at V and 1 base at J, with 6 bases between the two ends. This CDR3 is 14 amino acids long. Germline values: CDR1 WSHSY, CDR2 SAAADI. CDR3 protein: CASSEGGSYNEQFF. In DNA, the CDR3 is TGCGCCAGCAGTGAGGGAGGATCCTACAATGAGCAGTTCTTC.

V is TRBV27 and J is TRBJ1-2; tentatively, D is TRBD1 (6 bases). Germline assignment: CDR1 MNHEY and CDR2 SMNVEV (reference sequence). Trimming removed 5 bases at V and 4 bases at J, with 14 bases between. CDR3 length: 14 amino acids. The CDR3 sequence is CASSRGLGSYGYTF. The CDR3 nucleotides are TGTGCCAGCAGTAGGGGGTTGGGGAGCTATGGCTACACCTTC.

The chain employs TRBV5-6 and TRBJ2-7; a weak D match, TRBD2 (6 bases). From germline, CDR1 is SGHDT and CDR2 YYEEEE. V was shortened by 4 bases and J by 0 bases, with 11 bases between the two germline ends. The CDR3 is 14 residues long. The CDR3: CASSASVSSYEQYF. As DNA, the CDR3 is TGTGCCAGCAGCGCTAGCGTGAGCTCCTACGAGCAGTACTTC.

This clone occurred once. The chain uses TRBV28 and TRBJ2-7, with D possibly being TRBD1 (5 bases). Per the germline V gene, CDR1 is MDHEN and CDR2 is SYDVKM. V lost 6 bases and J lost 2, with 11 bases in between. This CDR3 has 13 residues. DNA for the CDR3: TGTGCCAGCAGCCCAAGGGGAACCTACGAGCAGTACTTC. Its translation: CASSPRGTYEQYF.

J is TRBJ1-2 and V is TRBV9; a weak D match, TRBD1 (6 bases). This CDR3 has 14 amino acids. V shed 0 bases and J shed 7 bases, with 13 bases lying between them. Germline CDR1 is SGDLS and CDR2 is YYNGEE. The CDR3 region is CASSVAGQGPGYTF. CDR3 nucleotide sequence: TGTGCCAGCAGCGTAGCGGGTCAGGGGCCTGGCTACACCTTC. The entire variable domain, with the rest obtained from reference TRBV9 and TRBJ1-2, is as follows: DSGVTQTPKHLITATGQRVTLRCSPRSGDLSVYWYQQSLDQGLQFLIQYYNGEERAKGNILERFSAQQFPDLHSELNLSSLELGDSALYFCASSVAGQGPGYTFGSGTRLTVV.

The J gene is TRBJ1-1, the V gene TRBV7-8, with 7 positions matching TRBD1. The germline CDR1 and CDR2 sequences are SGHVS and FQNEAQ. V was clipped by 4 bases and J by 2 bases; unmatched bases: 10. The CDR3 totals 16 residues. The CDR3 loop is CASSSGTALFNTEAFF. The CDR3, as DNA: TGTGCCAGCAGCTCCGGGACAGCTCTTTTCAACACTGAAGCTTTCTTT.

This clone was recorded only once. The chain recombines TRBV7-9 with TRBJ2-3; 7 nucleotides match TRBD2. V was clipped by 1 base and J by 8 bases; unmatched bases: 0. Germline V gene data show CDR1 as SEHNR and CDR2 as FQNEAQ (reference sequence). CDR3 length: 12 residues. CDR3 residues: CASSLGGGTQYF. The CDR3, as DNA: TGTGCCAGCAGCTTAGGCGGGGGTACGCAGTATTTT.

This chain connects TRBV5-1 to TRBJ2-7, with D tentatively TRBD1 (6 bases). This CDR3 has 14 amino acids. Germline CDR1 and CDR2: SGHRS and YFSETQ. With 3 bases removed from V and 3 bases from J, the gap between germline ends came to 13 bases. CDR3 loop: CASSSGTKYYEQYF. DNA of the CDR3: TGCGCCAGCAGCTCCGGGACAAAATACTACGAGCAGTACTTC.

CDR3 sequence (DNA): TGTGCCAGCAGCCCCCAGGACAGGTTTCCCTACGAGCAGTACTTC. Translation: CASSPQDRFPYEQYF. The chain links TRBV9 to TRBJ2-7; 7 bases align to TRBD1. The V segment lost 4 bases and the J segment 2 bases; nucleotides outside the gene matches: 9. Germline V gene sequence: CDR1 SGDLS, CDR2 YYNGEE. The CDR3 extends over 15 amino acids. The full variable domain, in which reference TRBV9 and TRBJ2-7 provide the parts outside the CDR3, is DSGVTQTPKHLITATGQRVTLRCSPRSGDLSVYWYQQSLDQGLQFLIQYYNGEERAKGNILERFSAQQFPDLHSELNLSSLELGDSALYFCASSPQDRFPYEQYFGPGTRLTVT.

V usage is TRBV7-2 and J usage is TRBJ2-7; the D is unclear. V shed 2 bases and J shed 4 bases, with 6 bases lying between them. Germline V CDR1 and CDR2: SGHTA, FQGNSA. This CDR3 region has 12 residues. The CDR3 region has the DNA TGTGCCAGCAGCTTATACTCGTACGAGCAGTACTTC. It yields the protein CASSLYSYEQYF.